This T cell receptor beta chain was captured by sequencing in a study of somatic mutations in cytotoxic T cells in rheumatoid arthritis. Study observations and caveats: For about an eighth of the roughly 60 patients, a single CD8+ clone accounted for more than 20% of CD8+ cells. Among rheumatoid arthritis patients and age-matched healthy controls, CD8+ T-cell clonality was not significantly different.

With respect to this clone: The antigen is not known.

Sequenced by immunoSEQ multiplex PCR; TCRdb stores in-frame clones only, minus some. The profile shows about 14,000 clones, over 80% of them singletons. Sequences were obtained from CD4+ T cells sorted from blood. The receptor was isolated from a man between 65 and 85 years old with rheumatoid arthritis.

The DNA of the CDR3 is TGTGCCAGCAACCCCGGGGGGCAGGGCTTGGCCGGGGAGCTGTTTTTT. This translates into CASNPGGQGLAGELFF. This rearrangement joins TRBV28 to TRBJ2-2; a possible D gene is TRBD2 (7 bases). The ends were cut back, 7 bases at V and 6 bases at J, with 21 bases in the middle. The CDR3 runs to 16 residues. The germline V gene has CDR1 MDHEN and CDR2 SYDVKM.